The 4 T cell receptor beta chains below come from one sample, sequenced in a study of CD8+ T cells in alopecia areata. Treatment given: oral pan-JAK inhibitor, 5-10 mg twice daily. cDNA prepared by RNA extraction and subsequent reverse transcription served as the template for sequencing. Profiled with immunoSEQ multiplex PCR; TCRdb holds only in-frame clones, not every one. The sample comprises roughly 170,000 clones, around 58% of which are singletons, and around 12% rests with the top ten. Sequencing used CD8+ T cells sorted from blood, obtained at week 24, from a patient treated with tofacitinib. These receptors all come from a human donor with alopecia areata.

This clone came up a few times. CDR3 region: CASSLDFRQSSYNEQFF. CDR3 coding DNA: TGTGCCAGCAGCTTAGACTTTAGACAGAGCTCCTACAATGAGCAGTTCTTC. The chain is built from TRBV7-9 and TRBJ2-1; TRBD1 is a possible D gene (5 bases). The V gene lost 1 base and the J gene lost 0 bases, with 13 bases spanning the gap. Germline V gene sequence: CDR1 SEHNR, CDR2 FQNEAQ (reference sequence). The CDR3 totals 17 residues.

This clone was counted a few times. This chain links TRBV4-1 with TRBJ2-3; D remains unclear. CDR1 and CDR2 (germline): MGHRA, YSYEKL. The CDR3 is made up of 12 amino acids. The V and J ends lost 0 bases and 5 bases respectively, with 3 bases between them. This CDR3 is CASSQDVDTQYF. DNA of the CDR3: TGCGCCAGCAGCCAAGATGTAGATACGCAGTATTTT.

V usage is TRBV29-1 and J usage is TRBJ1-2, with TRBD1 as a possible D gene (5 bases). With 6 bases removed from V and 3 bases from J, the gap between germline ends came to 20 bases. The germline V gene encodes CDR1 SQVTM and CDR2 ANQGSEA. The CDR3 is 15 residues long. The CDR3 bases are TGCAGCGTGAGGGGTCCTCTAACTTCCGACTATGGCTACACCTTC. Protein: CSVRGPLTSDYGYTF.

V is TRBV30 and J is TRBJ1-1; 7 bases map to TRBD1. This CDR3 has 13 residues. CDR1 GTSNPN and CDR2 SVGIG come from the germline V gene (reference sequence). The J segment lost 2 bases and the V segment lost 1 base, leaving 1 base of the junction unmatched. CDR3 in amino acids: CAWSGQGNTEAFF. CDR3 DNA: TGTGCCTGGAGTGGACAGGGCAACACTGAAGCTTTCTTT.